These T cell receptor beta chains were read from a single sample in a study of blood T cell repertoires in COVID-19. Sequenced by immunoSEQ multiplex PCR; TCRdb stores in-frame clones only, minus some. The sample lists a few hundred thousand clones; 83% were seen once. The sample taken for sequencing was peripheral blood. Receptor source: a woman aged 50 to 65 with acute or convalescent COVID-19. Both conserved end residues are part of each CDR3. The D gene is left open where the match is weak. Expanded clones get a size class; other rows say once, few or many, or leave the size out.

D: TRBD1
size: few
V: TRBV10-2
J: TRBJ1-2
CDR3: CASSVNRGQDGYTF
DNA: TGCGCCAGCAGTGTTAACAGGGGGCAGGATGGCTACACCTTC

D: .
size: .
V: TRBV2
J: TRBJ1-2
CDR3: CASSRVYYGYTF
DNA: TGTGCCAGCAGCAGGGTTTACTATGGCTACACCTTC

D: .
size: .
V: TRBV9
J: TRBJ2-7
CDR3: CASSVDVEAYEQYF
DNA: TGTGCCAGCAGCGTAGATGTTGAGGCCTACGAGCAGTACTTC

D: TRBD1
size: .
V: TRBV7-9
J: TRBJ2-1
CDR3: CASSLQGVYEQFF
DNA: TGTGCCAGCAGCCTCCAGGGGGTGTATGAGCAGTTCTTC

D: .
size: once
V: TRBV11-2
J: TRBJ2-2
CDR3: CASAVRQNIPGELFF
DNA: TGTGCCAGCGCTGTCCGTCAGAATATACCCGGGGAGCTGTTTTTT

D: TRBD1
size: .
V: TRBV5-4
J: TRBJ2-3
CDR3: CASSPTGASTDTQYF
DNA: TGTGCCAGCAGCCCGACAGGGGCCAGCACAGATACGCAGTATTTT

D: .
size: .
V: TRBV29-1
J: TRBJ1-2
CDR3: CSVEKGRGLYGYTF
DNA: TGCAGCGTTGAAAAGGGTAGGGGACTCTATGGCTACACCTTC

D: TRBD1
size: .
V: TRBV2
J: TRBJ1-5
CDR3: CASTRTGAGQPQHF
DNA: TGTGCCAGCACCAGGACAGGGGCGGGTCAGCCCCAGCATTTT

D: .
size: .
V: TRBV9
J: TRBJ1-1
CDR3: CASSVNGGRGTEAFF
DNA: TGTGCCAGCAGCGTAAATGGCGGGAGGGGCACTGAAGCTTTCTTT

D: .
size: .
V: TRBV24-1
J: TRBJ2-1
CDR3: CATSDLVGGNNEQFF
DNA: TGTGCCACCAGTGATTTGGTGGGGGGAAACAATGAGCAGTTCTTC

D: .
size: .
V: TRBV18
J: TRBJ1-1
CDR3: CASSPNRDTIEAFF
DNA: TGTGCCAGCTCACCGAACCGGGACACGATTGAAGCTTTCTTT

D: .
size: .
V: TRBV10-3
J: TRBJ2-1
CDR3: CAISEGSSRNNEQFF
DNA: TGTGCCATCAGTGAGGGCTCCTCCCGAAACAATGAGCAGTTCTTC

D: TRBD1
size: once
V: TRBV6-5
J: TRBJ1-6
CDR3: CASKQIQGQNSPLHF
DNA: TGTGCCAGCAAACAAATCCAGGGACAGAATTCACCCCTCCACTTT

D: TRBD2
size: .
V: TRBV15
J: TRBJ2-5
CDR3: CATSRDLASGEETQYF
DNA: TGTGCCACCAGCAGAGATCTGGCTAGCGGGGAAGAGACCCAGTACTTC

D: .
size: .
V: TRBV5-1
J: TRBJ2-7
CDR3: CASSNEGYEQYF
DNA: TGCGCCAGCAGCAATGAGGGATACGAGCAGTACTTC

D: TRBD1
size: .
V: TRBV5-1
J: TRBJ2-5
CDR3: CASSWDSQETQYF
DNA: TGCGCCAGCAGCTGGGACAGCCAAGAGACCCAGTACTTC

D: .
size: .
V: TRBV7-8
J: TRBJ1-2
CDR3: CASSYGGYGYTF
DNA: TGTGCCAGCAGCTACGGGGGCTATGGCTACACCTTC

D: .
size: .
V: TRBV7-9
J: TRBJ1-1
CDR3: CASSLVMGQEAFF
DNA: TGTGCCAGCAGCTTAGTTATGGGGCAAGAAGCTTTCTTT